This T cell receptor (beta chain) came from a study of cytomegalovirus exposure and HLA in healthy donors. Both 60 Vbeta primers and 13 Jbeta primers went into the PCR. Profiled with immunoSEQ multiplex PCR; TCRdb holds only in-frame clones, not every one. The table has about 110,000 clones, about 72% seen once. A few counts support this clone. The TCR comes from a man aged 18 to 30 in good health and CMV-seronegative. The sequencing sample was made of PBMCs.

In DNA, the CDR3 is TGTGCCAGCAGTTACAAGACAGGGATCGCTGAAGCTTTCTTT. As protein: CASSYKTGIAEAFF. V and J are TRBV6-5 and TRBJ1-1, with 7 bases fitting TRBD1. V lost 2 bases to trimming and J lost 6 bases; unmatched junction nucleotides: 6. Germline V CDR1 and CDR2: MNHEY, SVGAGI. The CDR3 sequence is 14 residues long.